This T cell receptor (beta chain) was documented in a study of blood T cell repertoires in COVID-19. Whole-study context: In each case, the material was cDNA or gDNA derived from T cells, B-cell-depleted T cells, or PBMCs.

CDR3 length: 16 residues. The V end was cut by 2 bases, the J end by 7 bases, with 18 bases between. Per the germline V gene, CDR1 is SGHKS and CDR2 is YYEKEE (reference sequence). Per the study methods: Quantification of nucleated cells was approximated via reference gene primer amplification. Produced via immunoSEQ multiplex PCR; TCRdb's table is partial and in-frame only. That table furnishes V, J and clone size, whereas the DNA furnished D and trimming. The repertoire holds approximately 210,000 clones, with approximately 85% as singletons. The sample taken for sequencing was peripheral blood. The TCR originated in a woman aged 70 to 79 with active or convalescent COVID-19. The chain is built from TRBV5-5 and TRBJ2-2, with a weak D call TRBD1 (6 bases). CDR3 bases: TGTGCCAGCAGCTTAACTTCAGGGCCGACAGGCGGGGAGCTGTTTTTT. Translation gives CASSLTSGPTGGELFF.